These 7 T cell receptor beta chains were sequenced from one sample in a study of T cell changes during pregnancy in multiple sclerosis. The assay was immunoSEQ multiplex PCR, and TCRdb's table has in-frame clones only and misses some. The table records approximately 52,000 clones, roughly 88% of them present only once. The input for sequencing was CD4+ T cells from peripheral blood mononuclear cells, taken in the second trimester of pregnancy. Every receptor here comes from a female donor with multiple sclerosis, enrolled in a pregnancy study.

The rearrangement joins TRBV18 to TRBJ2-7; TRBD1 agrees at 11 bases. Germline loops: CDR1 KGHSH, CDR2 LQKENI. The CDR3 is 14 residues long. V shed 5 bases, J shed 7 bases, and the junction held 7 bases outside the gene matches. The DNA for the CDR3 is TGTGCCAGCTCAAGTGGACAGGGGGCGCGGGAGCAGTACTTC. Translating gives CASSSGQGAREQYF.

Only one count was recorded for this clone. V gene TRBV28 combines with J gene TRBJ2-7; a weak D match, TRBD2 (6 bases). CDR1 and CDR2 (germline): MDHEN, SYDVKM. This CDR3 is built from 14 residues. Trimming cost V 2 bases and J 3 bases, with 11 bases left between them. The CDR3 nucleotides read TGTGCCAGCAGTTTAGAATCCGGGGGCTACGAGCAGTACTTC. Residues: CASSLESGGYEQYF. Using reference TRBV28 and TRBJ2-7 for the parts outside the CDR3, the full variable domain is DVKVTQSSRYLVKRTGEKVFLECVQDMDHENMFWYRQDPGLGLRLIYFSYDVKMKEKGDIPEGYSVSREKKERFSLILESASTNQTSMYLCASSLESGGYEQYFGPGTRLTVT.

The chain links TRBV5-6 to TRBJ1-2, with 9 bases that match TRBD1. Looked up from germline, CDR1 is SGHDT and CDR2 is YYEEEE. After removal of 4 bases from V and 4 bases from J, the junction contained 14 bases not matched to a gene. The CDR3 consists of 17 residues. CDR3 bases: TGTGCCAGCAGCCGACAGGGGGGTATAGTCGACAGCTATGGCTACACCTTC. It specifies CASSRQGGIVDSYGYTF.

A single count supports this clone. V gene TRBV30 combines with J gene TRBJ2-2, with D perhaps matching TRBD2 (5 bases). Germline loops: CDR1 GTSNPN, CDR2 SVGIG (reference sequence). The CDR3 has 14 residues. Trimming cost V 8 bases and J 1 base, with 14 bases left between them. The CDR3 DNA reads as TGTGCCCGCGCCCCGGGGAAGAACACCGGGGAGCTGTTTTTT. It codes for CARAPGKNTGELFF.

The chain couples TRBV19 to TRBJ1-1; 8 bases are shared with TRBD1. Germline V gene sequence: CDR1 LNHDA, CDR2 SQIVND (reference sequence). The ends lost 5 bases at V and 4 bases at J; junction bases unmatched: 6. This CDR3 contains 14 residues. This CDR3 is CASSLQGGGTEAFF. The DNA for the CDR3 is TGTGCCAGTAGTTTACAGGGGGGGGGCACTGAAGCTTTCTTT.

The chain uses TRBV19 and TRBJ1-5, with D unresolved. The length of the CDR3 is 16 residues. Between the trimmed V and J ends, which lost 3 bases and 2 bases, there was a span of 14 bases. The germline CDR1 and CDR2 sequences are LNHDA and SQIVND (reference sequence). DNA of the CDR3: TGTGCCAGTAGTATGTCGGGAGGTGGTCGCAATCAGCCCCAGCATTTT. It translates to CASSMSGGGRNQPQHF. Complete variable domain (other parts from reference TRBV19 and TRBJ1-5): DGGITQSPKYLFRKEGQNVTLSCEQNLNHDAMYWYRQDPGQGLRLIYYSQIVNDFQKGDIAEGYSVSREKKESFPLTVTSAQKNPTAFYLCASSMSGGGRNQPQHFGDGTRLSIL.

The chain couples TRBV4-1 to TRBJ2-7, with 10 bases fitting TRBD2. Trimming cost V 1 base and J 1 base; bases outside gene matches: 22. From germline, CDR1 is MGHRA and CDR2 YSYEKL. The CDR3 totals 22 residues. DNA for the CDR3: TGCGCCAGCAGCCAAGTTCCCGCGGTTCGGCTAGCGGGAGAACCGGGGTCCTACGAGCAGTACTTC. It specifies CASSQVPAVRLAGEPGSYEQYF.